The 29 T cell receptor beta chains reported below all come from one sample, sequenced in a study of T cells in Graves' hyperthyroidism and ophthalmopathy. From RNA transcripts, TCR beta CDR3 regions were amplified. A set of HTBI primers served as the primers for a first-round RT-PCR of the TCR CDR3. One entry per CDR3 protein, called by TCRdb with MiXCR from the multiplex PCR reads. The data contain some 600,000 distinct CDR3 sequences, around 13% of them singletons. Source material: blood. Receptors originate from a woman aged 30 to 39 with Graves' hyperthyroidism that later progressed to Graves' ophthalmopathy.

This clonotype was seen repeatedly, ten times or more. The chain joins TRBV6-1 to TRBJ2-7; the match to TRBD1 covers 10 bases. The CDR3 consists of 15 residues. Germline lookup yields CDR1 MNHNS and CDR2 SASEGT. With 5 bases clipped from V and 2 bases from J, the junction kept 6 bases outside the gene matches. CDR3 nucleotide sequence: TGTGCCAGCAGTCCCGGACAGGGGGGGACCTACGAGCAGTACTTC. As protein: CASSPGQGGTYEQYF.

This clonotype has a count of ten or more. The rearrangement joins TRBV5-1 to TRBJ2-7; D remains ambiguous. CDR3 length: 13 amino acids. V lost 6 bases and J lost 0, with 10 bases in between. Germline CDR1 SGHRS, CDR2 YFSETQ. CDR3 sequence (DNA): TGCGCCAGCATGGGTTCGGTCTCCTACGAGCAGTACTTC. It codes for CASMGSVSYEQYF.

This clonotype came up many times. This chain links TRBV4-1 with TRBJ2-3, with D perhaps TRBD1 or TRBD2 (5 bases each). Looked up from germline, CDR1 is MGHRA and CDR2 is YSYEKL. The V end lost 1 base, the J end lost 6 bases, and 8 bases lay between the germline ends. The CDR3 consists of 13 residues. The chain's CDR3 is CASSQGWGDTQYF. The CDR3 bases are TGCGCCAGCAGCCAAGGCTGGGGGGATACGCAGTATTTT.

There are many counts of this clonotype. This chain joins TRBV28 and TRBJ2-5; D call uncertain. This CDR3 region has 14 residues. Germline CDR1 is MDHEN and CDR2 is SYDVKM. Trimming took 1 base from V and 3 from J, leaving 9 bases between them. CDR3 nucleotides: TGTGCCAGCAGTTTATCCCCAGGAAAAGAGACCCAGTACTTC. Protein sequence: CASSLSPGKETQYF.

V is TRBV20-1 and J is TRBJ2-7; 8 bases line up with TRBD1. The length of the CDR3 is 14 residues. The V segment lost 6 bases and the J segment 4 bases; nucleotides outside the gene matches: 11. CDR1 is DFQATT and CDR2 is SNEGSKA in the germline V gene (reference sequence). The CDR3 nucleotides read TGCAGTGCCAAGCCCGGGACAGGAATATACGAGCAGTACTTC. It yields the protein CSAKPGTGIYEQYF.

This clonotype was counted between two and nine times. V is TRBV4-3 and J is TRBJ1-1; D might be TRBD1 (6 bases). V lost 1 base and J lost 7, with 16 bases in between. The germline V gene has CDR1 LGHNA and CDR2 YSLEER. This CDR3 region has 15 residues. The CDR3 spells CASSQGWTGTHEAFF. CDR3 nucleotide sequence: TGCGCCAGCAGCCAAGGATGGACCGGGACACATGAAGCTTTCTTT.

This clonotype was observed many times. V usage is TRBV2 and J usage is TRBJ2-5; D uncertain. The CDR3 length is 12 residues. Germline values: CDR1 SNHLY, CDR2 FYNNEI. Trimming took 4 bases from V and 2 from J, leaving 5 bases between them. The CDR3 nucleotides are TGTGCCAGCAGTGGCGTTCAAGAGACCCAGTACTTC. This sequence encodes CASSGVQETQYF. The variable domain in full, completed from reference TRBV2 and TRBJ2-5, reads EPEVTQTPSHQVTQMGQEVILRCVPISNHLYFYWYRQILGQKVEFLVSFYNNEISEKSEIFDDQFSVERPDGSNFTLKIRSTKLEDSAMYFCASSGVQETQYFGPGTRLLVL.

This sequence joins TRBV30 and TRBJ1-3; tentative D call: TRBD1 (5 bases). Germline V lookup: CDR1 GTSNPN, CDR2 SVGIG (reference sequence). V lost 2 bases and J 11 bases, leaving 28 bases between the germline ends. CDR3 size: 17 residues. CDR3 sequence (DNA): TGTGCCTGGAGTAATCAGGGAGATTATTCACCCCTCCACTCCATATATTTT. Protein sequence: CAWSNQGDYSPLHSIYF.

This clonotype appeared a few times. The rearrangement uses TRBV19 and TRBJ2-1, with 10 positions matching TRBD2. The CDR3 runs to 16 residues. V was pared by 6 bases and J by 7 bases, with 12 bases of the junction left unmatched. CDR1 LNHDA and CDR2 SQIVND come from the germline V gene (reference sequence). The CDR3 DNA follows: TGTGCCAGTAGGGTTTCCGGGACTAGCGCTCCTAATGAGCAGTTCTTC. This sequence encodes CASRVSGTSAPNEQFF.

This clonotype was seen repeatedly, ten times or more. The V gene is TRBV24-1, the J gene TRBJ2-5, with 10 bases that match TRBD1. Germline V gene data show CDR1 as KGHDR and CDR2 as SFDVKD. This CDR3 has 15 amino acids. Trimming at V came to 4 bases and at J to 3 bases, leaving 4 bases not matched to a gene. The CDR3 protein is CATSDVGTGEETQYF. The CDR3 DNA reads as TGTGCCACCAGTGACGTTGGGACAGGGGAAGAGACCCAGTACTTC.

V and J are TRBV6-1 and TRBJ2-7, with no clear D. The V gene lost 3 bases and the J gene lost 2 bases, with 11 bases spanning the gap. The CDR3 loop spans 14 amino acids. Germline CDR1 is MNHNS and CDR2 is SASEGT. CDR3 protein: CASSEPGWAYEQYF. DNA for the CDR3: TGTGCCAGCAGTGAGCCGGGTTGGGCCTACGAGCAGTACTTC.

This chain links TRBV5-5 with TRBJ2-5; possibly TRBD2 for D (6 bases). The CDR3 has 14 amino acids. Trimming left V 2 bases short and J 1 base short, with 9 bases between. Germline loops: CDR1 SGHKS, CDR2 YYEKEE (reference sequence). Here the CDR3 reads CASSFGSGQETQYF. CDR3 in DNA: TGTGCCAGCAGCTTTGGTAGCGGCCAAGAGACCCAGTACTTC.

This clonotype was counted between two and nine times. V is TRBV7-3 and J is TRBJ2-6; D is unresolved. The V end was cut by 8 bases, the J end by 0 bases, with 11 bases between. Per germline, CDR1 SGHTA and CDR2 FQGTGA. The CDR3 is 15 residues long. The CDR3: CASGAHLSGANVLTF. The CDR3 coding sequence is TGTGCCAGCGGCGCGCACCTCTCTGGGGCCAACGTCCTGACTTTC.

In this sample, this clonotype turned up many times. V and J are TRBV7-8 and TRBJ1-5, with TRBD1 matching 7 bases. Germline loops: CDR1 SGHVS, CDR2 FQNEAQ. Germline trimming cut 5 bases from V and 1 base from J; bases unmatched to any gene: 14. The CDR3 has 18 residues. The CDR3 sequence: CASSHGQEGLSSNQPQHF. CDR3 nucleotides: TGTGCCAGCAGCCACGGACAGGAAGGCCTATCGAGCAATCAGCCCCAGCATTTT.

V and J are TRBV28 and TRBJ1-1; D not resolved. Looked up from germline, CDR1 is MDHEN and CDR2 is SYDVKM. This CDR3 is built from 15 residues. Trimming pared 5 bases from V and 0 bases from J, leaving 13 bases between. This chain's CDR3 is CASSPWIGLNTEAFF. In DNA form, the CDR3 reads TGTGCCAGCAGTCCGTGGATAGGGTTGAACACTGAAGCTTTCTTT.

The CDR3 region is CASSIVGDRGNTIYF. The CDR3 region has the DNA TGTGCCAGTAGTATAGTCGGGGACCGAGGAAACACCATATATTTT. The chain is built from TRBV19 and TRBJ1-3; a possible D gene is TRBD1 (5 bases). The CDR3 is made up of 15 amino acids. Trimming stripped 1 base from V and 4 bases from J, with 11 bases between. CDR1 is LNHDA and CDR2 is SQIVND in the germline V gene (reference sequence).

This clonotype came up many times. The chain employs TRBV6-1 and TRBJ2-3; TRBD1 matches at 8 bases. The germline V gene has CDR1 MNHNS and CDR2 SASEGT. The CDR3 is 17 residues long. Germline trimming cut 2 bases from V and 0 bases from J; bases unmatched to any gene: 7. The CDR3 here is CASSESRQGKSTDTQYF. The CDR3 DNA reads TGTGCCAGCAGTGAAAGTAGACAGGGGAAGAGCACAGATACGCAGTATTTT.

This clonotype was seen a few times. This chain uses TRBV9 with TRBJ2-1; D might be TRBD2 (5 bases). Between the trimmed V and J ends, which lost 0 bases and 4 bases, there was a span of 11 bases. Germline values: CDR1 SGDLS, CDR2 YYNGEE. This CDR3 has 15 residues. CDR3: CASSVDAAEYNEQFF. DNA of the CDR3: TGTGCCAGCAGCGTAGACGCAGCGGAATACAATGAGCAGTTCTTC.

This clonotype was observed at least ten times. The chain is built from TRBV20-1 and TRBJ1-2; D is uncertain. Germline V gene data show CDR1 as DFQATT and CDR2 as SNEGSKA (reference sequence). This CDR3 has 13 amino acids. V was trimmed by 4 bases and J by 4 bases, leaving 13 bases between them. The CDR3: CSATPLTIYGYTF. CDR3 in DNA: TGCAGTGCTACCCCTCTCACAATCTATGGCTACACCTTC.

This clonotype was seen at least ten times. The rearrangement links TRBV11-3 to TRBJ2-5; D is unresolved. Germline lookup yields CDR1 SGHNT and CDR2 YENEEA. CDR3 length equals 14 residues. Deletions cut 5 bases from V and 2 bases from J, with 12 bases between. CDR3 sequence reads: CASSIPGPQETQYF. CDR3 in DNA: TGTGCCAGCAGCATTCCGGGTCCGCAAGAGACCCAGTACTTC.

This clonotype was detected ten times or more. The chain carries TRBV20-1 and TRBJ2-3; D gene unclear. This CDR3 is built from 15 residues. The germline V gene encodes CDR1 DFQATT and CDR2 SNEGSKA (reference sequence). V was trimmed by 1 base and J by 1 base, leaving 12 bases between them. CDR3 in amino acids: CSARVPSDGTDTQYF. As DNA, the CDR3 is TGCAGTGCTAGAGTCCCCAGCGATGGCACAGATACGCAGTATTTT.

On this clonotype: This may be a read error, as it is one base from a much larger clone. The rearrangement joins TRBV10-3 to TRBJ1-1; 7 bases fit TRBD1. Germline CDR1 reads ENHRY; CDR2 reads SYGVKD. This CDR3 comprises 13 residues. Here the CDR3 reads CVISDPGGTEAFF. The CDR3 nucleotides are TGTGTCATCAGTGATCCAGGGGGCACTGAAGCTTTCTTT.

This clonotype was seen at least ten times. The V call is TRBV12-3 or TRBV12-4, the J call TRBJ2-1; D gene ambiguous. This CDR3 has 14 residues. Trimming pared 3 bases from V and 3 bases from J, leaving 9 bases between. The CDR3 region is CASSLPSYYNEQFF. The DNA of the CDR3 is TGTGCCAGCAGTTTGCCTTCCTACTACAATGAGCAGTTCTTC.

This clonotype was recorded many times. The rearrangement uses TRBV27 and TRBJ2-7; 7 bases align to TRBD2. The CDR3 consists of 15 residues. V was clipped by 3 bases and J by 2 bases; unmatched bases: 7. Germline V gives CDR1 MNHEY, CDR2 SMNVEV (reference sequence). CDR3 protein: CASSFQGAGTYEQYF. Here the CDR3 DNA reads TGTGCCAGCAGTTTTCAGGGAGCGGGAACCTACGAGCAGTACTTC.

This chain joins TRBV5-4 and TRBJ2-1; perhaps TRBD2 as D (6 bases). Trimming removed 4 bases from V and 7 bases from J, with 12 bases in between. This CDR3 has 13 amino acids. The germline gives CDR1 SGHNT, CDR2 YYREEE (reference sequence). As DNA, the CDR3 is TGTGCCAGCAGCCCCGGAGGGTGGAATGAGCAGTTCTTC. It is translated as CASSPGGWNEQFF.

In DNA form, the CDR3 reads TGTGCCTGGGGCCACACGGAGACCCAGTACTTC. Translating gives CAWGHTETQYF. The J gene is TRBJ2-5, the V gene TRBV30; no firm D call. The CDR3 extends over 11 amino acids. V lost 5 bases and J 5 bases, leaving 9 bases between the germline ends. Germline loops: CDR1 GTSNPN, CDR2 SVGIG (reference sequence).

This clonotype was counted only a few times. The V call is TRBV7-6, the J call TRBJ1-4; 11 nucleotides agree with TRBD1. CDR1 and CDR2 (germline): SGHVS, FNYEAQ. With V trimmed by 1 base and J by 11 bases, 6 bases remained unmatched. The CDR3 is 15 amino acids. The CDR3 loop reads CASSLGPGQGVKLFF. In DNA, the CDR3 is TGTGCCAGCAGCTTAGGTCCGGGACAGGGGGTTAAACTGTTTTTT. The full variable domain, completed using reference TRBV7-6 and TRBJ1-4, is GAGVSQSPRYKVTKRGQDVALRCDPISGHVSLYWYRQALGQGPEFLTYFNYEAQQDKSGLPNDRFSAERPEGSISTLTIQRTEQRDSAMYRCASSLGPGQGVKLFFGSGTQLSVL.

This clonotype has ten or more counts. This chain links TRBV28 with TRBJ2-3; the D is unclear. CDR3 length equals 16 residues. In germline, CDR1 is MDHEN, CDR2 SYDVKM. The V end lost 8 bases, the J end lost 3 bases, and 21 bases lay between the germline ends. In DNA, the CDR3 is TGTGCCAGCCTCAAGGTGGGCCCGGGTGGGACAGATACGCAGTATTTT. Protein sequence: CASLKVGPGGTDTQYF.

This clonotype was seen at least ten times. The CDR3 reads CASSFVDRDTDTQYF. CDR3 DNA: TGTGCCAGCAGCTTCGTGGACAGAGACACAGATACGCAGTATTTT. The rearrangement uses TRBV28 and TRBJ2-3; D is perhaps TRBD1 (6 bases). The V end lost 6 bases, the J end lost 2 bases, and 15 bases lay between the germline ends. Looked up from germline, CDR1 is MDHEN and CDR2 is SYDVKM. The CDR3 totals 15 residues.